The subject of this entry is one TCR beta chain. This clonotype came up many times. Its antigen is currently not known. One end of the junction does not line up with germline, which may come from a read error. TCR beta VDJ combination and CDR3 sequence profiling used genomic DNA as the template. TCR repertoire sequencing was run on an Illumina HiSeq 2000. The authors processed their data as follows. Repertoire assessment relied on Simpson's diversity index, CDR3 size and DJ length profiles, and TRBV/TRBJ rearrangement plots. The most abundant DNA sequence in the deep sequencing data was defined as the immunodominant clone. CDR3 amino acid sequences were checked for sharing across subjects and were also compared against the VDJdb database and published repertoires. TCRdb redid the processing of the public reads, applying fastp at Q25 and MiXCR, and retained in-frame beta chains. Merged by CDR3 protein, the rows form single entries marked with the most common genes and DNA. These V and J calls are TCRdb output, not the study's own analysis. The sample data list about 160,000 distinct CDR3 sequences, and around 45% of these were observed just once. The ten largest clonotypes hold about 1.1% of the sample.

TCR repertoires of sorted CD4+ and CD8+ blood T cells from severe aplastic anemia patients and healthy subjects were deep-sequenced in the study. Ficoll-Paque density gradient centrifugation was used to isolate peripheral blood mononuclear cells. CD4+ and CD8+ T cells were sorted by FACS or magnetic beads before DNA extraction. The data were taken from a study of CD8+CD57+ T cells in acquired aplastic anemia (dated by TCRdb to the late 2010s). Concerning the study at large: On average, sorted CD4+ and CD8+ cells yielded about 3 ug of extracted DNA, with a range of roughly 0.17 to 30 ug. For healthy donor samples, the average read count was about 10.8 million for CD4+ cells and 11 million to 14 million for CD8+ cells. The study at large found these results: Around 28 CD8+ CDR3 sequences were found to be shared between patients and controls, but these sequences appeared to be highly expressed in patients and within the immunodominant clones of the patients. Patients and healthy controls showed no significant difference in CD8+ Simpson's diversity (P=0.060).

Based on the germline V gene (reference sequence), the CDR1 and CDR2 sequences are SGHNT and YYREEE. Measured from the cysteine to the phenylalanine, the CDR3 is 14 residues long. The DNA shown is the 42-base CDR3, in frame from base 1. Sequences were obtained from sorted CD4+, CD8+, or CD8+CD57+ T cells (not recorded which) from PBMCs. This sequence uses TRBV5-4 and TRBJ1-2; there is no confident call for the D gene. This receptor was taken from a human donor in good health. The CDR3 corresponds to CASSLHQEPRGDLF. The bases are TGTGCCAGCAGCTTGCATCAGGAGCCGCGAGGAGACCTCTTC.